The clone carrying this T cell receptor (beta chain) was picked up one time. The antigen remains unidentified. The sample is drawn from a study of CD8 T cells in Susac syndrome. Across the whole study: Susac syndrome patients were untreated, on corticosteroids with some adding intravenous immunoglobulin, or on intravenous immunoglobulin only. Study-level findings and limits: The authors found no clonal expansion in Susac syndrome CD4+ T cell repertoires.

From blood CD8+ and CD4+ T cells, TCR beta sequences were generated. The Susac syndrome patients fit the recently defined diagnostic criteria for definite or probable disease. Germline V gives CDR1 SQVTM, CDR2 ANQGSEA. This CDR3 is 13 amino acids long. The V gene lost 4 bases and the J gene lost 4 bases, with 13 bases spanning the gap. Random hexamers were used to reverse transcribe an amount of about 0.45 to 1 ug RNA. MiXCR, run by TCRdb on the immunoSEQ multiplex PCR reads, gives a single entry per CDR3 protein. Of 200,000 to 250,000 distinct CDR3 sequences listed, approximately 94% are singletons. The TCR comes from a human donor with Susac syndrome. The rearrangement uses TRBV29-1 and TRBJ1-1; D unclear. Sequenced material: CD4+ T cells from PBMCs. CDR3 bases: TGCAGCGTTGTATGGGGAGGTGGCACTGAAGCTTTCTTT. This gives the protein CSVVWGGGTEAFF.